These T cell receptor beta chains were read from a single sample in a study of CD8+ T cells in alopecia areata. Some clones are missing from TCRdb's copy, which holds only in-frame ones; the method was immunoSEQ multiplex PCR. This sample has fewer than 200,000 clones; approximately 60% occur once, and the top ten carry 12% to 15%. The input for sequencing was CD4+ T cells sorted from blood, taken at week 24, from a patient treated with tofacitinib. The receptor set was obtained from a human donor with alopecia areata. Both conserved end residues are part of each CDR3. Fields, in order: D gene, J gene, V gene, CDR3 length, clone size, CDR3 DNA, CDR3 protein. The D gene is left open where the match is weak. Size tells how often a clone was seen (once, few, many) or the class of an expanded clone, and some rows leave it out.

D: NA; J: TRBJ2-3; V: TRBV2; length: 14; size: NA; DNA: TGTGCCAGCAGTGTAACAGGGTCCACAGATACGCAGTATTTT; CDR3: CASSVTGSTDTQYF
D: NA; J: TRBJ1-6; V: TRBV6-5; length: 15; size: few; DNA: TGTGCCAGCAGTAAGCGCGGACAGATGAATTCACCCCTCCACTTT; CDR3: CASSKRGQMNSPLHF
D: NA; J: TRBJ1-1; V: TRBV5-1; length: 15; size: NA; DNA: TGCGCCAGCAGCTTGGCCAGTCGAGGAACAACTGAAGCTTTCTTT; CDR3: CASSLASRGTTEAFF
D: NA; J: TRBJ1-1; V: TRBV2; length: 13; size: NA; DNA: TGTGCCAGCAGTGAAGTTCTTGACACTGAAGCTTTCTTT; CDR3: CASSEVLDTEAFF
D: TRBD2; J: TRBJ2-5; V: TRBV12-5; length: 16; size: once; DNA: TGTGCTAGTACCCGTAAGGAATCTAGCGGGGGGGAGACCCAGTACTTC; CDR3: CASTRKESSGGETQYF
D: NA; J: TRBJ1-6; V: TRBV27; length: 15; size: NA; DNA: TGTGCCAGCAGCCCACGGCCAGATTATAATTCACCCCTCCACTTT; CDR3: CASSPRPDYNSPLHF
D: NA; J: TRBJ1-6; V: TRBV4-2; length: 13; size: NA; DNA: TGTGCCAGCCAGGGATCGTGGGGTTCACCCCTCCACTTT; CDR3: CASQGSWGSPLHF
D: NA; J: TRBJ1-1; V: TRBV29-1; length: 10; size: NA; DNA: TGCAGCGTTGTAAGAGGGGATGCTTTCTTT; CDR3: CSVVRGDAFF
D: TRBD1; J: TRBJ2-6; V: TRBV30; length: 22; size: NA; DNA: TGTGCCTGGAGTGTACGGAGGATCCTTACCGGGACAGGGGGTTCTGGGGCCAACGTCCTGACTTTC; CDR3: CAWSVRRILTGTGGSGANVLTF
D: NA; J: TRBJ2-7; V: TRBV7-2; length: 13; size: few; DNA: TGTGCCAGCAGCTTACTTCCGGGGCACGAGCAGTACTTC; CDR3: CASSLLPGHEQYF